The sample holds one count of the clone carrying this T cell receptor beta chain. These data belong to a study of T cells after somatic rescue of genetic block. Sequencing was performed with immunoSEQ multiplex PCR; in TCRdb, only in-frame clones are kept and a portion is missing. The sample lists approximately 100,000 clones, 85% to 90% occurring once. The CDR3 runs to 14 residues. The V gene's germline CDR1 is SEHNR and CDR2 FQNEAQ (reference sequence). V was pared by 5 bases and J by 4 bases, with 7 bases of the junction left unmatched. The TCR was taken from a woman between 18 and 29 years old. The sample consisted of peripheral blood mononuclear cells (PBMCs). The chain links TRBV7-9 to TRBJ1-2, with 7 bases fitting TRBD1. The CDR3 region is CASSPDRSSYGYTF. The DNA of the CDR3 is TGTGCCAGCAGCCCGGACAGGAGCAGCTATGGCTACACCTTC.